This entry features one T cell receptor beta chain sequence. The table lists this clonotype with a count of one. The antigen this receptor binds is unknown. The input lacks base qualities; no much larger clone sits a single base away. One read alone is weak evidence. The sample comes from a study of T cells in Graves' hyperthyroidism and ophthalmopathy (dated by TCRdb to the late 2010s). In terms of the full investigation: Peripheral blood samples were taken at the time of initial diagnosis, prior to any treatment. To identify TCR V-J signatures that set the groups apart, the researchers used a discovery cohort of more than 95 patients, made up of 40 to 45 with Graves' ophthalmopathy and about 60 with stable Graves' hyperthyroidism. An independent validation cohort of under 20 hyperthyroidism patients and about 15 patients who later progressed to ophthalmopathy tested prospective prediction of ophthalmopathy. The 100 or so discovery patients were randomly divided into training and test sets at a 7:3 ratio. In about six Graves' hyperthyroidism patients, the study also compared T-cell repertoires from thyroid tissue with T-cell repertoires from blood. Following sampling, methimazole starting at 30 mg daily was given to hyperthyroidism patients, and high-dose intravenous methylprednisolone was given to ophthalmopathy patients. The paper reports TCR Vbeta CDR3 sequencing of approximately 130 peripheral blood samples: around 45 ophthalmopathy, under 85 hyperthyroidism and approximately 17 progressor patients.

Ophthalmopathy patients had moderately to severely active disease, Clinical Activity Score of at least 3, NOSPECS grade of at least 4, and duration under 3 months. The study excluded patients with uncontrolled infections, other autoimmune diseases, pregnancy or lactation. Diagnoses were based on clinical symptoms, serum thyroxine and TRAb, thyroid ultrasound and orbital computed tomography. PBMCs were separated from roughly 10 ml of fresh peripheral blood using Ficoll-Paque density gradient centrifugation. Total RNA was extracted with Trizol reagent, and quality was checked on an Agilent 2100 Bioanalyzer. TCR beta CDR3 regions were amplified from RNA transcripts. The TCR CDR3 was subjected to a first round of RT-PCR using the HTBI primer set and the Qiagen OneStep RT-PCR kit. The libraries were constructed in a second round of multiplex PCR and then size-selected and purified. Libraries were sequenced paired-end with 100 bp reads on an Illumina HiSeq2000. For the original study's pipeline: SOAPnuke was used to process the raw data, removing reads that contained adapters or uncalled bases, had a mean Phred below 15, or lacked an exact match to the constant primer or identifier. COPE v1.2.5 was used to merge high-quality paired reads, and clonotypes were defined as unique nucleotide sequences. MiTCR v1.1 was used to align the clonotypes against IMGT TRBV, TRBD and TRBJ reference segments. The analysis included only V-J combinations with a frequency above 0.0001, which together covered more than 98% of the repertoires. The TCS score was defined as F50 (clonal expansion) divided by E x V (chaos), with BLOSUM62-based TCRdist calculated between CDR3 peptides within each V-J. Welch's t-statistics and random forest reduced 514 V-J features to some 14, which were used in a naive Bayes classifier (R e1071). TCRdb applied fastp at Q25 and MiXCR to the public reads, then kept only in-frame beta chains. A single entry per CDR3 protein holds the most common genes and DNA from its merged rows. The V and J calls were determined by TCRdb, not by the authors. The sample has 450,000 to 550,000 distinct CDR3 sequences on record, around 22% of them singletons. About 11% of the sample is in the top ten clones.

What the work shows at the level of the full study, not this receptor alone: No statistical method was used to fix the sample size in advance, and group allocation was not hidden from the investigators. In validation, progression to ophthalmopathy was predicted by the model with 70% to 71% sensitivity and around 76% specificity, a median of about 6 months before onset. Ophthalmopathy was separated from stable hyperthyroidism by a 13 V-J signature model, with approximately 89% sensitivity and approximately 84% specificity obtained in cross-validation and 80%/75% obtained in testing. Most expanded thyroid clonotypes (frequency above 0.001) were also detected in blood, a finding suggesting that blood repertoires may reflect thyroid immune responses.

This TCR was sampled from a woman aged 30 to 39 with Graves' ophthalmopathy. Sequencing input: blood.

CDR3 protein: CASSETLRETQYF. The nucleotide sequence is given as TGTGCCAGCAGTGAAACCCTCCGAGAGACCCAGTACTTC. The rearranged segments are TRBV6-1 and TRBJ2-5, with the D segment identity uncertain. The CDR3 sequence holds 13 residues, the cysteine and phenylalanine included. Only the CDR3 DNA stays, 39 bases, in frame from base 1. CDR1 and CDR2 (MNHNS, SASEGT) derive from the germline V gene. V and J are truncated by 2 bases and 4 bases respectively, leaving an intervening sequence of 8 bases.